A single sample gave rise to the 12 T cell receptor beta chains below, sequenced in a study of response to subunit inactivated influenza vaccine. TCRdb used MiXCR to reprocess the RT-PCR reads, holding one entry per CDR3 protein. The sample holds more than 600,000 distinct CDR3 sequences, around 18% seen once. The sample was PBMCs from blood, taken around 5 days after vaccination. These receptors all stem from a man between 50 and 59 years old who received an inactivated influenza vaccine.

This clonotype has more than one count but fewer than ten. The chain carries TRBV5-1 and TRBJ2-1; 8 bases are shared with TRBD2. Trimming cost V 0 bases and J 4 bases; bases outside gene matches: 3. CDR1 and CDR2 from the germline V gene are SGHRS and YFSETQ. The CDR3 is made up of 15 amino acids. CDR3 DNA sequence: TGCGCCAGCAGCTTGGATAGCGGGACGTACAATGAGCAGTTCTTC. This gives the protein CASSLDSGTYNEQFF.

The genes are TRBV7-9 and TRBJ2-1; TRBD2 is a possible D gene (6 bases). The germline gives CDR1 SEHNR, CDR2 FQNEAQ (reference sequence). The ends were cut back, 5 bases at V and 8 bases at J, with 19 bases in the middle. This CDR3 region has 15 residues. For the CDR3, the DNA is TGTGCCAGCAGCCCCCCCCCGCGACTAGTAGATGAGCAGTTCTTC. This encodes CASSPPPRLVDEQFF.

This clonotype showed up just a few times. The chain carries TRBV6-1 and TRBJ2-5; the match to TRBD2 covers 14 bases. The V segment lost 8 bases and the J segment 5 bases; nucleotides outside the gene matches: 13. This CDR3 comprises 17 residues. CDR1 MNHNS and CDR2 SASEGT come from the germline V gene. The CDR3 DNA is TGTGCCAGCCAGGGGACTAGCGGGAGTGCCTTGGGGGAGACCCAGTACTTC. Translated: CASQGTSGSALGETQYF.

This clonotype was recorded a few times. The J gene is TRBJ2-7, the V gene TRBV2; either TRBD1 or TRBD2 may fit D (6 bases each). Germline values: CDR1 SNHLY, CDR2 FYNNEI. This CDR3 has 14 residues. V shed 7 bases and J shed 2 bases, with 15 bases lying between them. In nucleotides, the CDR3 is TGTGCCAGCAATACGGAGGGGGTAACCTACGAGCAGTACTTC. Translating gives CASNTEGVTYEQYF.

There are a few counts of this clonotype. The V call is TRBV7-2, the J call TRBJ2-7, with TRBD1 as a possible D gene (5 bases). Between the trimmed V and J ends, which lost 1 base and 5 bases, there was a span of 9 bases. Germline V gene lookup returns CDR1 SGHTA and CDR2 FQGNSA. There are 13 residues in the CDR3. The CDR3 DNA follows: TGTGCCAGCAGCTTAGGACAGCGCCACGAGCAGTACTTC. Its protein is CASSLGQRHEQYF. Full variable domain (remainder filled in from reference TRBV7-2 and TRBJ2-7): GAGVSQSPSNKVTEKGKDVELRCDPISGHTALYWYRQSLGQGLEFLIYFQGNSAPDKSGLPSDRFSAERTGGSVSTLTIQRTQQEDSAVYLCASSLGQRHEQYFGPGTRLTVT.

The chain carries TRBV13 and TRBJ2-7; D remains ambiguous. CDR1 is PRHDT and CDR2 is FYEKMQ in the germline V gene (reference sequence). V was cut by 3 bases and J by 5 bases, with 8 bases left in between. This CDR3 contains 12 residues. The CDR3 DNA sequence: TGTGCCAGCAGCTTCTGGATCCACGAGCAGTACTTC. Residues: CASSFWIHEQYF.

The V gene is TRBV19, the J gene TRBJ1-1; no definite D call. This CDR3 has 14 residues. In germline, CDR1 is LNHDA, CDR2 SQIVND (reference sequence). Trimming stripped 3 bases from V and 1 base from J, with 9 bases between. The CDR3: CASSMYTTNTEAFF. The CDR3 coding sequence is TGTGCCAGTAGTATGTACACCACGAACACTGAAGCTTTCTTT.

This clonotype occurred a few times. The chain is built from TRBV20-1 and TRBJ1-2; no firm D call. Trimming left V 5 bases short and J 3 bases short, with 4 bases between. Germline values: CDR1 DFQATT, CDR2 SNEGSKA (reference sequence). The CDR3 sequence is 10 residues long. The CDR3 spells CSAGDYGYTF. CDR3 DNA sequence: TGCAGTGCTGGGGACTATGGCTACACCTTC.

This clonotype was found many times. This chain joins TRBV12-3 or TRBV12-4 and TRBJ2-7; TRBD1 agrees at 8 bases. CDR3 length: 14 amino acids. Trimming cost V 1 base and J 4 bases; bases outside gene matches: 3. The CDR3 here is CASSLGTGKYEQYF. For the CDR3, the DNA is TGTGCCAGCAGTTTAGGGACAGGGAAGTACGAGCAGTACTTC.

This clonotype was seen a handful of times. This rearrangement joins TRBV7-8 to TRBJ2-5; possible D gene TRBD2, 6 bases. Deletions cut 1 base from V and 7 bases from J, with 16 bases between. The CDR3 spans 15 residues. The germline V gene encodes CDR1 SGHVS and CDR2 FQNEAQ. The CDR3 sequence is CASSLDSRGKGTQYF. Written as DNA, the CDR3 is TGTGCCAGCAGCTTAGATAGTCGGGGGAAGGGGACCCAGTACTTC.

This clonotype has at least ten counts. The V and J genes are TRBV5-1 and TRBJ2-3, with D perhaps TRBD1 (6 bases). The CDR3 extends over 13 amino acids. CDR1 is SGHRS, CDR2 YFSETQ, per germline. The germline V and J ends were trimmed by 4 bases and 5 bases, with 11 bases remaining between them. The CDR3 coding sequence is TGCGCCAGCAGCAGCCAAGGGGGAGATACGCAGTATTTT. It specifies CASSSQGGDTQYF.

The chain links TRBV5-6 to TRBJ1-1; D is ambiguous. CDR1 is SGHDT, CDR2 YYEEEE, per germline. This CDR3 has 13 amino acids. Trimming took off 2 bases at V and 4 bases at J, with 9 bases between the two ends. CDR3 sequence reads: CASSFLWGTEAFF. The CDR3 nucleotides read TGTGCCAGCAGCTTCCTTTGGGGCACTGAAGCTTTCTTT.